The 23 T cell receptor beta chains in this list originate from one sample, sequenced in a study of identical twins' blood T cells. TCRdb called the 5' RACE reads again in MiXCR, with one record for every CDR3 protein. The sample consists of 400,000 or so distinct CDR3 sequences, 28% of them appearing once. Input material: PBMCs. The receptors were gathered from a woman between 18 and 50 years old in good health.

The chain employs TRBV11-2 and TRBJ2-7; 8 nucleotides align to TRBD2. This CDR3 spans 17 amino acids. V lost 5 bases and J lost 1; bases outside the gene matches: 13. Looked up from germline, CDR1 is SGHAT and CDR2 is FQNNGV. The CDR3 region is CASSLITSGSPSYEQYF. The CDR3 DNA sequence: TGTGCCAGCAGCCTCATCACTAGCGGAAGCCCATCCTACGAGCAGTACTTC.

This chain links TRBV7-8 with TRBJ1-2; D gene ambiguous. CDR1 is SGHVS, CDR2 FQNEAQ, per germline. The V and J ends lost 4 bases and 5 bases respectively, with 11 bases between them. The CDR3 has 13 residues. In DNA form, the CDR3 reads TGTGCCAGCAGCTCGGACGGCTTATATGGCTACACCTTC. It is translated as CASSSDGLYGYTF.

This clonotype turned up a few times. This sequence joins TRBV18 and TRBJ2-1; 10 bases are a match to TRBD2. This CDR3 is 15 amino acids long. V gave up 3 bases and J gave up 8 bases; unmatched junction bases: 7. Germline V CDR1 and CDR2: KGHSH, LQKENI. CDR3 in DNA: TGTGCCAGCTCACCGCCAGCGGGGGGGCTCGATGAGCAGTTCTTC. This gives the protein CASSPPAGGLDEQFF. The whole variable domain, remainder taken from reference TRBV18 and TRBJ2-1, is NAGVMQNPRHLVRRRGQEARLRCSPMKGHSHVYWYRQLPEEGLKFMVYLQKENIIDESGMPKERFSAEFPKEGPSILRIQQVVRGDSAAYFCASSPPAGGLDEQFFGPGTRLTVL.

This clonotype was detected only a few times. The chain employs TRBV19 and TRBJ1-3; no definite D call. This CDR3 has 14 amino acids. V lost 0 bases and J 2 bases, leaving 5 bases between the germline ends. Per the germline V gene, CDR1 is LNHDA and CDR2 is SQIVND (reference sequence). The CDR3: CASSIEVAGNTIYF. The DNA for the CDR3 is TGTGCCAGTAGTATAGAGGTTGCTGGAAACACCATATATTTT.

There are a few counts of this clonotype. This chain's CDR3 is CASSSVTSGIRGEQFF. CDR3 DNA sequence: TGTGCCAGCAGCTCAGTGACTAGCGGGATTAGGGGTGAGCAGTTCTTC. The chain couples TRBV11-2 to TRBJ2-1; 11 nucleotides align to TRBD2. This CDR3 region has 16 residues. Germline-derived CDR1 and CDR2 are SGHAT and FQNNGV. The trim removed 4 bases at V and 9 bases at J, leaving 11 bases unmatched. The full variable domain, in which reference TRBV11-2 and TRBJ2-1 provide the parts outside the CDR3, is EAGVAQSPRYKIIEKRQSVAFWCNPISGHATLYWYQQILGQGPKLLIQFQNNGVVDDSQLPKDRFSAERLKGVDSTLKIQPAKLEDSAVYLCASSSVTSGIRGEQFFGPGTRLTVL.

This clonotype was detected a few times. The CDR3 sequence is CASSDEDRVEEQYF. DNA of the CDR3: TGTGCCAGCAGTGATGAGGACAGGGTGGAAGAGCAGTACTTC. The chain couples TRBV6-1 to TRBJ2-7, with TRBD1 identical over 8 bases. The CDR3 totals 14 residues. The germline V gene encodes CDR1 MNHNS and CDR2 SASEGT. The V segment lost 3 bases and the J segment 7 bases; nucleotides outside the gene matches: 8.

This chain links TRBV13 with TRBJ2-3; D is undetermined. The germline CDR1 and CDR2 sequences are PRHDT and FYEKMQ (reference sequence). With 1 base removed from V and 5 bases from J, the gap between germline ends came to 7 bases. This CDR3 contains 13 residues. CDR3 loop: CASSLVLKDTQYF. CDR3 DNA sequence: TGTGCCAGCAGCTTAGTTCTGAAAGATACGCAGTATTTT.

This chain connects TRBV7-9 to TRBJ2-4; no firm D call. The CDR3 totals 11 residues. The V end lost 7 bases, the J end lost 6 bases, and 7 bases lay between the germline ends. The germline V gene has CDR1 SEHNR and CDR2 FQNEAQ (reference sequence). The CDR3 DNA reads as TGTGCCAGCACCGTGGGAAACATTCAGTACTTC. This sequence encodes CASTVGNIQYF.

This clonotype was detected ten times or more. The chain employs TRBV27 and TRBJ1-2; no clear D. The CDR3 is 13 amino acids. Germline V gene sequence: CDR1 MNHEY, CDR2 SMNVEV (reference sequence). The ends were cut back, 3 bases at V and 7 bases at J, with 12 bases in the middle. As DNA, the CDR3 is TGTGCCAGCAGTTTTGGGGTTGATTTTGGCTACACCTTC. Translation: CASSFGVDFGYTF.

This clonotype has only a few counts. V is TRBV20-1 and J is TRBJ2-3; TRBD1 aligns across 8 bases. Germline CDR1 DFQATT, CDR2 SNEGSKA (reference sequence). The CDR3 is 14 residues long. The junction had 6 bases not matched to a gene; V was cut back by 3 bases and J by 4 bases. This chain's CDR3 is CSASQTGVPDTQYF. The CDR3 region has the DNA TGCAGTGCTAGCCAGACAGGGGTCCCAGATACGCAGTATTTT.

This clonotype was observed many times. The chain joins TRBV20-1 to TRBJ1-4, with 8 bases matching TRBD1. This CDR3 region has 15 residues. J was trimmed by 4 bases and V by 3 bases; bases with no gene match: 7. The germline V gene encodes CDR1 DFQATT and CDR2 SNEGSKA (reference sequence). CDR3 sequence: CSASSTGGGNEKLFF. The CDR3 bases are TGCAGTGCTAGCTCAACAGGGGGAGGTAATGAAAAACTGTTTTTT.

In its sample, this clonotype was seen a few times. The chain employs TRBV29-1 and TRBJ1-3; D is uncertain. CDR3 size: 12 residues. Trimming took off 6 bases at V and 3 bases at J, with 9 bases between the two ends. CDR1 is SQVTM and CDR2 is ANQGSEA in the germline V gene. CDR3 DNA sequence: TGCAGCGTCAGGCTGAATGGAAACACCATATATTTT. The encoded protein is CSVRLNGNTIYF.

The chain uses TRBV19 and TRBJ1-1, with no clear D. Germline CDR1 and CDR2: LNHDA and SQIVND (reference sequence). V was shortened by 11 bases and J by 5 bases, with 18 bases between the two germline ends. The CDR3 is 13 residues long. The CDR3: CARTPTGGTEAFF. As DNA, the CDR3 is TGTGCCCGTACCCCCACGGGTGGGACTGAAGCTTTCTTT.

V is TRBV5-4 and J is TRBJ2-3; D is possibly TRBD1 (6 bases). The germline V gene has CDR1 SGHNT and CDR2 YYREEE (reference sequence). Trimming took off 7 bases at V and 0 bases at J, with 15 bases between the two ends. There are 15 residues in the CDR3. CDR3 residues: CASAIGQTSTDTQYF. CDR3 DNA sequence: TGTGCCAGCGCAATCGGACAGACTAGCACAGATACGCAGTATTTT. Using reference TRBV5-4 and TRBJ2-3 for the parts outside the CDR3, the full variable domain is ETGVTQSPTHLIKTRGQQVTLRCSSQSGHNTVSWYQQALGQGPQFIFQYYREEENGRGNFPPRFSGLQFPNYSSELNVNALELDDSALYLCASAIGQTSTDTQYFGPGTRLTVL.

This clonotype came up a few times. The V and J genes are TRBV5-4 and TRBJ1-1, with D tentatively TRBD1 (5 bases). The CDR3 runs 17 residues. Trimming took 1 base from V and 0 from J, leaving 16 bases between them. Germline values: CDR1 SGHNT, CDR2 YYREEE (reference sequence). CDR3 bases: TGTGCCAGCAGCTTGTTACAGGACCCCCTCTTGAACACTGAAGCTTTCTTT. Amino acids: CASSLLQDPLLNTEAFF.

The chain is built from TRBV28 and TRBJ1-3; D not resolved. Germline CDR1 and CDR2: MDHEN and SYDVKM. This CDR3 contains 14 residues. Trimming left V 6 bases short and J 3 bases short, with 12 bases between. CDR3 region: CASSLPEVGNTIYF. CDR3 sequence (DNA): TGTGCCAGCAGCCTGCCAGAGGTTGGAAACACCATATATTTT.

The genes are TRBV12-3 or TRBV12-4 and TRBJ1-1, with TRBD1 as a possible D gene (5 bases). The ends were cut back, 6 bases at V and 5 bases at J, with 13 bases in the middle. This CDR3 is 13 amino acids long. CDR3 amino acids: CASRRGDATEAFF. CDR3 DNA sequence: TGTGCCAGCAGAAGAGGGGACGCGACTGAAGCTTTCTTT.

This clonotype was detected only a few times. This CDR3 is CASSLVGARNTEAFF. DNA of the CDR3: TGTGCCAGCAGCTTAGTGGGGGCGCGGAACACTGAAGCTTTCTTT. The chain is built from TRBV7-9 and TRBJ1-1, with a tentative D call TRBD1 (6 bases). The germline gives CDR1 SEHNR, CDR2 FQNEAQ (reference sequence). V was clipped by 1 base and J by 1 base, with 10 bases between them. This CDR3 has 15 residues. Full variable domain (rest looked up from reference TRBV7-9 and TRBJ1-1): DTGVSQNPRHKITKRGQNVTFRCDPISEHNRLYWYRQTLGQGPEFLTYFQNEAQLEKSRLLSDRFSAERPKGSFSTLEIQRTEQGDSAMYLCASSLVGARNTEAFFGQGTRLTVV.

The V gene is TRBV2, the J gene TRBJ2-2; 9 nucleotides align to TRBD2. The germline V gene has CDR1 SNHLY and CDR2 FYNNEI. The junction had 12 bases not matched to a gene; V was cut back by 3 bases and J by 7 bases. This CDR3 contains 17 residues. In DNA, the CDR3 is TGTGCCAGCAGTGACAATAGCGGGGGACTAGGTGGCGGGGAGCTGTTTTTT. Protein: CASSDNSGGLGGGELFF.

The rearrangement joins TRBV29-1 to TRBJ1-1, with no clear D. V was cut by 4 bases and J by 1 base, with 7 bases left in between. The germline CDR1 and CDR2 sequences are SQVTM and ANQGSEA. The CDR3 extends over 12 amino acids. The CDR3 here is CSVVQPNTEAFF. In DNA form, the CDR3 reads TGCAGCGTTGTACAGCCGAACACTGAAGCTTTCTTT.

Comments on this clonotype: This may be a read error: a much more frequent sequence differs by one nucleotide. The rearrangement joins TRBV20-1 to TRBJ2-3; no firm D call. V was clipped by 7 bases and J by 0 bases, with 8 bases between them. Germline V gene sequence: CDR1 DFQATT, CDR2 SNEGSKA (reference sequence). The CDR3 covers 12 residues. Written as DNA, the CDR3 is TGCAGTGTTGTAAATAGCACAGATACGCAGTATTTT. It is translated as CSVVNSTDTQYF.

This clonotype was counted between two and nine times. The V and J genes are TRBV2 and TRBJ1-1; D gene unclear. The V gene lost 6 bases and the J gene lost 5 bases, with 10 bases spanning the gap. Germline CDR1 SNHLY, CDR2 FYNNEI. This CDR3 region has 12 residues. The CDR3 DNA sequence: TGTGCCAGCAGAGCCGGGAGGACTGAAGCTTTCTTT. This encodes CASRAGRTEAFF.

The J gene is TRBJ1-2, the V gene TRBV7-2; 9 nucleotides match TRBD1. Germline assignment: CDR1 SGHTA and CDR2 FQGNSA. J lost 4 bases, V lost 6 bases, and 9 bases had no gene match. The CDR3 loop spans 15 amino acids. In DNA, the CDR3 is TGTGCCAGCAGTTCCACCGGGACAGGGCCCTATGGCTACACCTTC. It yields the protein CASSSTGTGPYGYTF.